This T cell receptor (beta chain) was documented in a study of blood T cell repertoires in COVID-19. J was trimmed by 5 bases and V by 0 bases; bases with no gene match: 12. This CDR3 comprises 18 residues. Germline lookup yields CDR1 LGHDT and CDR2 YNNKEL (reference sequence). TCRdb's table, derived via immunoSEQ multiplex PCR, lists solely in-frame clones and lacks some. This table holds about 130,000 clones, about 80% found once. The receptor's source is a woman aged 50 to 60 with acute or convalescent COVID-19. Sequences were obtained from peripheral blood. The V and J genes are TRBV3-1 (or the pseudogene TRBV3-2) and TRBJ2-7; 11 bases line up with TRBD1. The CDR3 spells CASSQDRTGGRGVNEQYF. The CDR3 DNA sequence: TGTGCCAGCAGCCAAGATCGGACAGGGGGCAGAGGGGTGAACGAGCAGTACTTC.